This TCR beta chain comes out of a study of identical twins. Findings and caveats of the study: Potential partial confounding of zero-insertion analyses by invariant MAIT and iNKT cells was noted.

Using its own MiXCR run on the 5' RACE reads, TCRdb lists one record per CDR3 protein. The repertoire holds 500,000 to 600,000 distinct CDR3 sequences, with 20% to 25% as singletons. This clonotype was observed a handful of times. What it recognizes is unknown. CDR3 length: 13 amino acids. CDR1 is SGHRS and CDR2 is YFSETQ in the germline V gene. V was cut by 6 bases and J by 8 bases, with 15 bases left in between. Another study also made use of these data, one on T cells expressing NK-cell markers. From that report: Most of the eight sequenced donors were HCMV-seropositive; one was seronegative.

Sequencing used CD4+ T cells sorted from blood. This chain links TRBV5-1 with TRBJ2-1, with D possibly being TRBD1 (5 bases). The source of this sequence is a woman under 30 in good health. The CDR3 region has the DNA TGCGCCAGCATGGTGGGGCCCTTGGATGAGCAGTTCTTC. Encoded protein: CASMVGPLDEQFF.